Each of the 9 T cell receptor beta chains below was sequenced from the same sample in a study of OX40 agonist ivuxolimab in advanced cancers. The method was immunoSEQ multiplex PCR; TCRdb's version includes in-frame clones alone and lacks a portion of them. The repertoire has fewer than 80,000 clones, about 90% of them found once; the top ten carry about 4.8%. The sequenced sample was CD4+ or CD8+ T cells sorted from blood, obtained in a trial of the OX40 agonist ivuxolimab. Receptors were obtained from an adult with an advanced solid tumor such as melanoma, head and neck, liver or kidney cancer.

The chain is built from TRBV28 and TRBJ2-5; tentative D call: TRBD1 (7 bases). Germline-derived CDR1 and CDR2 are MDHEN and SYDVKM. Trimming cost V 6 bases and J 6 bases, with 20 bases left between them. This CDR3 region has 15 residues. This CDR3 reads CASSQGGGGGKTQYF. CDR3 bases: TGTGCCAGCAGCCAGGGGGGAGGCGGAGGAAAGACCCAGTACTTC.

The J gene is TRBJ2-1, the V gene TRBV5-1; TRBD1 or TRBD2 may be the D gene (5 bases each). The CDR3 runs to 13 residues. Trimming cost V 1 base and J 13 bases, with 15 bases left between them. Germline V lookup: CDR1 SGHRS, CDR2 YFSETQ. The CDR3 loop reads CASSLTGPIKQFF. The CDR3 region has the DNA TGCGCCAGCAGCTTGACGGGACCCATAAAACAGTTCTTC.

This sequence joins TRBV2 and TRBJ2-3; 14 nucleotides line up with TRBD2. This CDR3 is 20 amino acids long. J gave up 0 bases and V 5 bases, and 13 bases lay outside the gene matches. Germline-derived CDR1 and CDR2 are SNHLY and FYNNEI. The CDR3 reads CASSSRLAGGTLPSTDTQYF. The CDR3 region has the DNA TGTGCCAGCAGTTCAAGACTAGCGGGAGGGACTTTACCTAGCACAGATACGCAGTATTTT. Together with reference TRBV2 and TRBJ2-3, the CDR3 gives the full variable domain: EPEVTQTPSHQVTQMGQEVILRCVPISNHLYFYWYRQILGQKVEFLVSFYNNEISEKSEIFDDQFSVERPDGSNFTLKIRSTKLEDSAMYFCASSSRLAGGTLPSTDTQYFGPGTRLTVL.

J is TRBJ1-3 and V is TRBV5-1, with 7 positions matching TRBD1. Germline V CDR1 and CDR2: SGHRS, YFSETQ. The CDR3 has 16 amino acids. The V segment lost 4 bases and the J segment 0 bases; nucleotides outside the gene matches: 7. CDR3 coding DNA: TGCGCCAGCAGCCACGACAGGGCCGTCTCTGGAAACACCATATATTTT. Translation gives CASSHDRAVSGNTIYF.

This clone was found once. In nucleotides, the CDR3 is TGTGCCAGCAGATCCTCTCTAGCGTCCGGCAATGAGCAGTTCTTC. It codes for CASRSSLASGNEQFF. This chain uses TRBV6-5 with TRBJ2-1, with a tentative D call TRBD2 (6 bases). The CDR3 is made up of 15 amino acids. Trimming left V 6 bases short and J 6 bases short, with 18 bases between. Germline CDR1 MNHEY, CDR2 SVGAGI.

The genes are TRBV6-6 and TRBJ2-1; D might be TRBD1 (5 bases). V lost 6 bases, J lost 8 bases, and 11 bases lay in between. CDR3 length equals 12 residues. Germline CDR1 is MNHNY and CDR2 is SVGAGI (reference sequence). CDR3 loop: CASSLSRDEQFF. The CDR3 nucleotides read TGTGCCAGCAGCCTCAGCAGGGATGAGCAGTTCTTC.

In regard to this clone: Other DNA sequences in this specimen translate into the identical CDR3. The DNA for the CDR3 is TGTGCCTGGAGTGTACAAGAGACCCAGTACTTC. This gives the protein CAWSVQETQYF. V usage is TRBV30 and J usage is TRBJ2-5; D unresolved. V was clipped by 0 bases and J by 2 bases, with 1 base between them. Germline lookup yields CDR1 GTSNPN and CDR2 SVGIG (reference sequence). The CDR3 covers 11 residues.

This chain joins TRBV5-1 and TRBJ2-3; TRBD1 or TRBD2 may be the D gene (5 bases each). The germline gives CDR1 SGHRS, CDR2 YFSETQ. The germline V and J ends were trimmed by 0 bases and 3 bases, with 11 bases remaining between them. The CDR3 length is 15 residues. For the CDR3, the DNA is TGCGCCAGCAGCTTGGAGTTGGGGACGACAGATACGCAGTATTTT. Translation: CASSLELGTTDTQYF.

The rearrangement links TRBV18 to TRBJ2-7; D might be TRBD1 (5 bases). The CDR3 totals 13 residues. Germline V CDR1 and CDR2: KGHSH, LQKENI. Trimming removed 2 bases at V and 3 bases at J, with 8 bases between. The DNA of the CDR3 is TGTGCCAGCTCACCAGGGGCACACTACGAGCAGTACTTC. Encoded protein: CASSPGAHYEQYF.